This TCR beta chain came from a study of CXCR3-negative and CXCR3-positive naive CD8 T cells. Study outcomes and limitations: Between one naive subset and the other, surface CD5 was comparable, and TCR strength was inferred from TRB CDR3 properties. CXCR3-negative naive cells had less hydrophobic TRB CDR3s than did CXCR3-positive naive cells.

Germline CDR1 LNHNV, CDR2 YYDKDF (reference sequence). The CDR3 has 15 residues. Libraries of TRB cDNA were made by 5' RACE and carried UMIs. From the 5' RACE reads, TCRdb lists one entry per CDR3 protein and no DNA. The ten most abundant clones cover approximately 0.76% of a sample with under 75,000 distinct CDR3 sequences. With regard to this clonotype: Its target is unknown.

The CD45RO-CCR7+CD27+CD95- phenotype denoted naive CD8+ T cells. Material: naive CXCR3+ CD8+ T cells from blood. As to subset: CD45RO-CCR7+CD27+CD95- naive CD8+ T cells expressing CXCR3 (TNR3+). The clonotype originates from a human donor in good health. Some clones in this sample may be carry-over from other donors' samples. V and J are TRBV15 and TRBJ1-5; absent DNA, TCRdb's TRBD1 call cannot be checked. CDR3 residues: CATSSSGQGLQPQHF. The full variable domain, its missing parts supplied by reference TRBV15 and TRBJ1-5, is DAMVIQNPRYQVTQFGKPVTLSCSQTLNHNVMYWYQQKSSQAPKLLFHYYDKDFNNEADTPDNFQSRRPNTSFCFLDIRSPGLGDTAMYLCATSSSGQGLQPQHFGDGTRLSIL.